The clone carrying this T cell receptor (beta chain) has a handful of counts. The assay was immunoSEQ multiplex PCR, and TCRdb's table has in-frame clones only and misses some. The sample shows roughly 30,000 clones, 70% to 80% of them seen only once. The data derive from a study of T cell clonotyping in hematopoietic cell transplantation. This CDR3 region has 15 residues. Unmatched junction bases numbered 12, after V lost 7 bases and J lost 4 bases. Germline CDR1 is WSHSY and CDR2 is SAAADI. Time point described: recipient sample about 28 days before transplant, after cytoreduction. The specimen comprised peripheral blood mononuclear cells, sampled before stem cell transplant. The chain joins TRBV10-2 to TRBJ2-5; 7 bases fit TRBD2. The clonotype comes from a woman in her 30s with chronic myeloid leukemia. Some clones in this sample may be carry-over from other donors' samples. Here the CDR3 reads CASIGGLGRGETQYF. DNA of the CDR3: TGCGCCAGCATTGGTGGTTTGGGGAGGGGAGAGACCCAGTACTTC.